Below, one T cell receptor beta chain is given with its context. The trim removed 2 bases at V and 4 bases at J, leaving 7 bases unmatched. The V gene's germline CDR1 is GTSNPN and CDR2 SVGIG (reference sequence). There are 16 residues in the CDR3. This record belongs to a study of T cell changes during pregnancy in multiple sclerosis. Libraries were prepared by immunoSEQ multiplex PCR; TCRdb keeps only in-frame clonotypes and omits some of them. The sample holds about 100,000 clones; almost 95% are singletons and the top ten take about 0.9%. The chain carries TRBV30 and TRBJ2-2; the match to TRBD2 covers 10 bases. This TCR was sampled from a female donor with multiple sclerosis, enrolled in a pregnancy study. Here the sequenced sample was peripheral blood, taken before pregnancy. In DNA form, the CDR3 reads TGTGCCTGGAGTAGAGAAGCGGGAGGGCTCACCGGGGAGCTGTTTTTT. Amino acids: CAWSREAGGLTGELFF.